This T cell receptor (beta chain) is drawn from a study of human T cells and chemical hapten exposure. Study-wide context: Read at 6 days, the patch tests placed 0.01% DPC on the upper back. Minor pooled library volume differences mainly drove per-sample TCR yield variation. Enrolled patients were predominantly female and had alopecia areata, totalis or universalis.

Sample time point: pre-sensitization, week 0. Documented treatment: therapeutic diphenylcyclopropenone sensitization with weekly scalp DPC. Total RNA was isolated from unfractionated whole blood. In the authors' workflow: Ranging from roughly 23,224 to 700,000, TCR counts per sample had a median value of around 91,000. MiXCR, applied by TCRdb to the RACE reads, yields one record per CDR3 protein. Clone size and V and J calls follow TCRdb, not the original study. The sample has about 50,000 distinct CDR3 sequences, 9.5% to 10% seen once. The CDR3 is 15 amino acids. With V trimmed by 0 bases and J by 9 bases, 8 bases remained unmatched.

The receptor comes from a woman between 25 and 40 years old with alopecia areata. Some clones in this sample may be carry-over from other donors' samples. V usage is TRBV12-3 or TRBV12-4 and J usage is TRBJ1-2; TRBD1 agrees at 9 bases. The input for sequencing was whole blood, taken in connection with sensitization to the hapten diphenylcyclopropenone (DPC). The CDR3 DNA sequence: TGTGCCAGCAGTTTAGCGTTGACAGGGGGTCTTAGCTACACCTTC. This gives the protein CASSLALTGGLSYTF.